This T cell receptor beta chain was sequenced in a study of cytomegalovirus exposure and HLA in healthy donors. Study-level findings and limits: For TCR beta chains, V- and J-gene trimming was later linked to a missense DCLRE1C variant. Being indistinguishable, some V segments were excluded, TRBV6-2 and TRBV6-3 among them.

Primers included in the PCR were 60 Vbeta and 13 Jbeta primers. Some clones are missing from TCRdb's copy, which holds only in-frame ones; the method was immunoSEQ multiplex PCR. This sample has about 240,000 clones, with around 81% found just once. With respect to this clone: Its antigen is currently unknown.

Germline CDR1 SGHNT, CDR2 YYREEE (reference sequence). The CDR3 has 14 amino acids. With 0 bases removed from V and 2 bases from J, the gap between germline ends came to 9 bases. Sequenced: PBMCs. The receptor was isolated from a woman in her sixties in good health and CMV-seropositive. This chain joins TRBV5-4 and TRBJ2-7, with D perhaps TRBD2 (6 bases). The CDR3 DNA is TGTGCCAGCAGCTTGGGACTAGTGCCCTACGAGCAGTACTTC. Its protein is CASSLGLVPYEQYF.